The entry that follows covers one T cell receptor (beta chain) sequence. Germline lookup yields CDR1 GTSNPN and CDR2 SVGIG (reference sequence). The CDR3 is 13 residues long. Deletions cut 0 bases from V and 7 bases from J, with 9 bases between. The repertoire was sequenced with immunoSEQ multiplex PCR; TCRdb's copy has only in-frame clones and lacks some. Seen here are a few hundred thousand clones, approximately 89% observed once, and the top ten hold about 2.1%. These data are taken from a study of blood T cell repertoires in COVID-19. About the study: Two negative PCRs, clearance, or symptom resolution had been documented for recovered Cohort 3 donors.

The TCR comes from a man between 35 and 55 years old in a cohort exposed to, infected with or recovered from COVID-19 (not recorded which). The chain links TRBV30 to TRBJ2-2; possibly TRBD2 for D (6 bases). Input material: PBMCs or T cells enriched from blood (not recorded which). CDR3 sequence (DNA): TGTGCCTGGAGTGTACTGGGGGGCGGGGAGCTGTTTTTT. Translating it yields CAWSVLGGGELFF.